Sample share makes the clone carrying this T cell receptor beta chain large. Mouse germline and gene names are used. The read gets to within 4 residues of the CDR3 end, and the germline J gene fills in the rest. Other DNA sequences in the same sample also yield this CDR3. The data derive from a study of CD8+ T cells in alopecia areata. Study details: Transfer of skin from approximately 6-12-month-old C3H/HeJ graft donors with spontaneous alopecia was made to 7-10-week-old female C3H/HeJ mice.

Investigators isolated RNA and reverse transcribed it into cDNA to act as the sequencing template. Profiling relied on immunoSEQ multiplex PCR, and the TCRdb table lists in-frame clones only, not all of them. The sample presents under 3,500 clones, none singletons. This CDR3 has 11 amino acids. From germline, CDR1 is KGHTA and CDR2 FRNEEI. The chain links TRBV24 to TRBJ1-2, with D unresolved. Sequencing was done on a sample of lesional skin. The sequence was obtained from a C3H/HeJ mouse with alopecia areata. For the strain, the MHC haplotype given is H2-k. The CDR3 DNA, read in part, is TGTGCCAGCAGTCTCCCCAGC. It is translated as CASSLPS. The complete CDR3 reads CASSLPSDYTF.